This T cell receptor beta chain was obtained from a study of blood T cell repertoires in COVID-19. Study-level background: Whether acute or convalescent, the COVID-19 samples came from the United States, Italy and Spain. From T cells, B-cell-depleted T cells, or PBMCs came the material, which was cDNA or gDNA.

Generated by immunoSEQ multiplex PCR, the TCRdb table keeps only in-frame clones and is missing some. The sample consists of about 94,000 clones, 75% to 85% of them appearing once. CDR3 size: 12 residues. In germline, CDR1 is MDHEN, CDR2 SYDVKM. V shed 6 bases and J shed 3 bases, with 8 bases lying between them. This chain connects TRBV28 to TRBJ1-2; possible D gene TRBD1, 5 bases. The origin of this receptor is a human donor in a cohort sampled during active COVID-19. Sequencing was performed on peripheral blood. In DNA form, the CDR3 reads TGTGCCAGCAGGTCGGGGGACTATGGCTACACCTTC. Residues: CASRSGDYGYTF.